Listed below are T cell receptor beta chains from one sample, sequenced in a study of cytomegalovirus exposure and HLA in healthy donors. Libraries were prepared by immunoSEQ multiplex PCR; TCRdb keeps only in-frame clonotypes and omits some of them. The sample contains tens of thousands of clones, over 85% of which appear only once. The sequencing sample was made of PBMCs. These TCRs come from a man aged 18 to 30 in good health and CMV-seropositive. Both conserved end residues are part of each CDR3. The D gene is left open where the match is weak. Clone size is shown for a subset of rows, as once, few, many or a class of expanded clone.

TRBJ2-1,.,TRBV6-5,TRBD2,CASGGGRLDEQFF,TGTGCCAGCGGGGGGGGACGGTTAGATGAGCAGTTCTTC
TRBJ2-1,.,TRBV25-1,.,CASRTGTHSYNEQFF,TGTGCCAGCAGAACCGGGACTCACTCCTACAATGAGCAGTTCTTC
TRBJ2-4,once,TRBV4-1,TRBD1,CASSQGDRDIQYF,TGCGCCAGCAGCCAAGGGGACAGAGACATTCAGTACTTC
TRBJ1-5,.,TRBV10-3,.,CAISELPGELPQHF,TGTGCCATCAGTGAGCTTCCGGGGGAACTGCCCCAGCATTTT
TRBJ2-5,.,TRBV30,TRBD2,CAWSRLAGSGETQYF,TGTGCCTGGAGCCGACTAGCGGGATCCGGAGAGACCCAGTACTTC
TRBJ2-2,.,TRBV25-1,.,CASTISNTGELFF,TGTGCCAGCACCATTTCGAACACCGGGGAGCTGTTTTTT
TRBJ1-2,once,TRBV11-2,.,CASSEGGQNYGYTF,TGTGCCAGCAGCGAAGGCGGGCAGAACTATGGCTACACCTTC
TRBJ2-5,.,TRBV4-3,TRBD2,CASSQGRLAEIETQYF,TGCGCCAGCAGCCAAGGTAGACTAGCGGAGATAGAGACCCAGTACTTC
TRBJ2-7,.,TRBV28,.,CASSLGLYEQYF,TGTGCCAGCAGTTTGGGACTTTACGAGCAGTACTTC
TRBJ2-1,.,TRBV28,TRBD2,CASSPRGRENEQFF,TGTGCCAGCAGCCCCCGGGGGAGGGAAAATGAGCAGTTCTTC
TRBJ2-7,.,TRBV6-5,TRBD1,CASKRTGGHEQYF,TGTGCCAGCAAGAGGACAGGGGGCCACGAGCAGTACTTC
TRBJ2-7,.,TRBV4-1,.,CASSQDWRRGTYEQYF,TGCGCCAGCAGCCAAGATTGGCGCCGGGGAACCTACGAGCAGTACTTC
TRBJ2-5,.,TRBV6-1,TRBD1,CASSGRGPPYQETQYF,TGTGCCAGCAGTGGAAGGGGGCCTCCGTACCAAGAGACCCAGTACTTC
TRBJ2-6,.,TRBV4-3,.,CASSQETGLGANVLTF,TGCGCCAGCAGCCAAGAAACAGGGCTTGGGGCCAACGTCCTGACTTTC
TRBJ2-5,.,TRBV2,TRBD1,CASSEAPGQGGIGEETQYF,TGTGCCAGCAGTGAAGCACCGGGACAGGGTGGGATTGGTGAAGAGACCCAGTACTTC
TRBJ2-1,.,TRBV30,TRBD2,CAWSVLAGGYNEQFF,TGTGCCTGGAGTGTACTAGCGGGAGGTTACAATGAGCAGTTCTTC
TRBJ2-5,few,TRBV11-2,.,CASSLDRETQYF,TGTGCCAGCAGCTTAGATCGAGAGACCCAGTACTTC
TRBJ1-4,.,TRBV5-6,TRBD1,CASSQQGAFEEKLFF,TGTGCCAGCAGCCAACAGGGGGCTTTCGAAGAAAAACTGTTTTTT
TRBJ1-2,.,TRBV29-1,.,CSVESTHPLLDGYTF,TGCAGCGTTGAATCCACTCACCCACTCCTAGATGGCTACACCTTC
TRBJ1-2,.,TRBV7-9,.,CASSPRTDLGNGYTF,TGTGCCAGCAGCCCCAGGACGGATCTCGGGAATGGCTACACCTTC
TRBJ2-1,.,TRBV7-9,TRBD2,CASSSLAGVYNEQFF,TGTGCCAGCAGCTCATTAGCGGGGGTTTACAATGAGCAGTTCTTC
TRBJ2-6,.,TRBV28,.,CASSQQGAGANVLTF,TGTGCCAGCTCCCAACAGGGAGCTGGGGCCAACGTCCTGACTTTC
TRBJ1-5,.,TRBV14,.,CASSRGGYQPQHF,TGTGCCAGCAGCCGAGGGGGATATCAGCCCCAGCATTTT
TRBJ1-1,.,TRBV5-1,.,CASRISSGGSATGAFF,TGCGCCAGCAGGATCTCGAGCGGGGGTTCAGCCACTGGAGCTTTCTTT
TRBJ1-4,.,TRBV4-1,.,CASSQDLLLSTYSATNEKLFF,TGCGCCAGCAGCCAAGATCTTTTACTCTCAACCTATAGTGCAACTAATGAAAAACTGTTTTTT
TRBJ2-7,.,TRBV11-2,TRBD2,CASRKTGLAGGPSYEQYF,TGTGCCAGCAGGAAAACGGGACTAGCGGGAGGGCCTTCCTACGAGCAGTACTTC
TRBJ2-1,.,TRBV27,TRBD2,CASSFSETSSNEQFF,TGTGCCAGCAGTTTTTCCGAGACTAGCTCAAATGAGCAGTTCTTC
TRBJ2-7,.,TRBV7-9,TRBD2,CASSPAGGPVEQYF,TGTGCCAGCAGCCCGGCGGGAGGGCCGGTAGAGCAGTACTTC
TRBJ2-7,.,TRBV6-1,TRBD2,CASRQYSGTAYEQYF,TGTGCCAGCAGACAGTATAGCGGGACTGCCTACGAGCAGTACTTC
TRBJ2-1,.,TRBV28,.,CASRSQGPQGEQFF,TGTGCCAGCAGGTCACAGGGACCGCAGGGTGAGCAGTTCTTC
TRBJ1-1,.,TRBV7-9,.,CASSLAHWSFTEAFF,TGTGCCAGCAGCTTGGCTCATTGGAGTTTCACTGAAGCTTTCTTT
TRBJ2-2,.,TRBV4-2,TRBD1,CASRTGTSNTGELFF,TGTGCCAGCCGGACAGGGACATCGAACACCGGGGAGCTGTTTTTT
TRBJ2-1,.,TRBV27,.,CASSSDNDEQFF,TGTGCCAGCAGTTCTGACAATGATGAGCAGTTCTTC